Here is one T cell receptor (beta chain) with its context. Its antigen is currently unknown. Generated by immunoSEQ multiplex PCR, the TCRdb table keeps only in-frame clones and is missing some. This table has approximately 2,000,000 clones, 85% to 95% appearing once. CDR1 and CDR2 from the germline V gene are SGHNT and YYREEE (reference sequence). CDR3 size: 11 residues. V was pared by 5 bases and J by 6 bases, with 7 bases between. This specimen belongs to a study of shared clonotypes between healthy human individuals. Study-wide points: Memory subsets generally showed lower estimated richness than naive subsets. With a handful of donors compared, around 5% of naive CD4 clonotypes were shared.

HIV-negative, healthy adults without recent acute infections or vaccinations were the donors. Into CD45RA+ naive and CD45RA-negative memory subsets, the CD4+ cells were split. Sequencing was performed on naive CD4+ T cells from PBMCs. Documented subset: CD45RA+ positively selected. The chain uses TRBV5-4 and TRBJ2-3; no clear D gene. This TCR came from a young man in good health. Some clones in this sample may be carry-over from other donors' samples. CDR3 region: CASRERDTQYF. Written as DNA, the CDR3 is TGTGCCAGCAGAGAGAGGGATACGCAGTATTTT.